The next 29 T cell receptor beta chains were all read from a single sample in a study of blood T cell repertoires in COVID-19. Generated by immunoSEQ multiplex PCR, the TCRdb table keeps only in-frame clones and is missing some. There are 100,000 to 150,000 clones in the sample; around 81% occur only once, and 9.7% lies in the top ten. Sequencing was done on a sample of peripheral blood. The receptors here all came from a man aged 35-49 years with active or convalescent COVID-19.

This clone showed up just a few times. This sequence joins TRBV3-1 (or the pseudogene TRBV3-2) and TRBJ2-2, with 8 bases identical to TRBD1. The V gene's germline CDR1 is LGHDT and CDR2 YNNKEL (reference sequence). With V trimmed by 6 bases and J by 6 bases, 6 bases remained unmatched. The CDR3 length is 14 residues. The CDR3, as DNA: TGTGCCAGCAGGAACCAGGGGGCGGCCGGGGAGCTGTTTTTT. It translates to CASRNQGAAGELFF.

The J gene is TRBJ1-2, the V gene TRBV15, with 9 positions matching TRBD1. V dropped 0 bases and J dropped 4; count of bases not matched to a gene: 9. CDR3 size: 17 residues. In germline, CDR1 is LNHNV, CDR2 YYDKDF (reference sequence). The CDR3 reads CATSRESDRGPGYGYTF. CDR3 in DNA: TGTGCCACCAGCAGAGAGTCGGACAGGGGTCCGGGCTATGGCTACACCTTC.

The genes are TRBV10-3 and TRBJ1-4, with TRBD1 matching over 7 bases. The CDR3 is made up of 14 amino acids. V gave up 3 bases and J gave up 13 bases; unmatched junction bases: 11. CDR1 is ENHRY and CDR2 is SYGVKD in the germline V gene. CDR3 bases: TGTGCCATCAGTGACCGGGACAGCCAAGGGAGACTGTTTTTT. As protein: CAISDRDSQGRLFF.

The chain uses TRBV10-3 and TRBJ2-3; 13 bases map to TRBD2. The CDR3 is made up of 15 amino acids. V shed 5 bases and J 5 bases; nucleotides not matched to a gene: 4. Germline values: CDR1 ENHRY, CDR2 SYGVKD. CDR3 sequence (DNA): TGTGCCATCAGTTCGACTAGCGGGGGGATAGATACGCAGTATTTT. Translating gives CAISSTSGGIDTQYF.

This clone was seen once. The V call is TRBV5-1, the J call TRBJ1-1; possibly TRBD1 for D (5 bases). This CDR3 is 13 amino acids long. From germline, CDR1 is SGHRS and CDR2 YFSETQ. V lost 5 bases to trimming and J lost 1 base, with 9 bases between them. CDR3 residues: CASRWDSNTEAFF. DNA for the CDR3: TGCGCCAGCAGATGGGACTCGAACACTGAAGCTTTCTTT.

V and J are TRBV3-1 (or the pseudogene TRBV3-2) and TRBJ2-3; 11 bases align to TRBD1. The CDR3 spans 15 residues. V dropped 5 bases and J dropped 2; count of bases not matched to a gene: 3. Germline values: CDR1 LGHDT, CDR2 YNNKEL (reference sequence). CDR3 protein: CASSRGQGDTDTQYF. The CDR3, as DNA: TGTGCCAGCAGCAGGGGACAGGGGGACACAGATACGCAGTATTTT.

The chain is built from TRBV29-1 and TRBJ2-7; a possible D gene is TRBD1 (6 bases). Trimming stripped 6 bases from V and 0 bases from J, with 9 bases between. Per germline, CDR1 SQVTM and CDR2 ANQGSEA. The CDR3 length is 12 residues. CDR3 sequence reads: CSVYRDSYEQYF. CDR3 nucleotides: TGCAGCGTCTACAGGGACTCCTACGAGCAGTACTTC.

V gene TRBV19 combines with J gene TRBJ1-6; 10 bases fit TRBD1. V lost 10 bases to trimming and J lost 2 bases; unmatched junction nucleotides: 8. CDR1 is LNHDA, CDR2 SQIVND, per germline (reference sequence). The CDR3 sequence is 16 residues long. CDR3 residues: CATRQGAGAYNSPLHF. The CDR3 DNA sequence: TGTGCCACCCGACAGGGGGCAGGGGCCTATAATTCACCCCTCCACTTT.

This chain joins TRBV18 and TRBJ1-1; D is uncertain. This CDR3 has 14 residues. Germline assignment: CDR1 KGHSH and CDR2 LQKENI. Trimming cost V 5 bases and J 7 bases, with 17 bases left between them. This CDR3 is CASSTTDGFLEAFF. The CDR3 DNA sequence: TGTGCCAGCTCAACGACCGACGGGTTTCTTGAAGCTTTCTTT.

This chain links TRBV6-2 or TRBV6-3 with TRBJ2-3, with 7 bases lining up with TRBD2. Germline trimming cut 2 bases from V and 2 bases from J; bases unmatched to any gene: 7. CDR3 size: 16 residues. Germline CDR1 and CDR2: MNHEY and SVGEGT. The CDR3 DNA reads as TGTGCCAGCAGTTACCTCTCTAGCGGATACACAGATACGCAGTATTTT. Encoded protein: CASSYLSSGYTDTQYF.

The J gene is TRBJ2-2, the V gene TRBV7-8, with TRBD1 matching over 8 bases. The V and J ends lost 6 bases and 2 bases, in that order; junction bases with no gene match: 8. Germline V lookup: CDR1 SGHVS, CDR2 FQNEAQ. The CDR3 consists of 16 residues. The CDR3: CASRVGQGQNTGELFF. CDR3 nucleotides: TGTGCCAGCAGAGTCGGACAGGGACAAAACACCGGGGAGCTGTTTTTT.

Only a few counts were recorded for this clone. The V and J genes are TRBV5-1 and TRBJ2-1; 7 positions agree with TRBD1. Germline lookup yields CDR1 SGHRS and CDR2 YFSETQ. The CDR3 covers 14 residues. Trimming removed 4 bases from V and 8 bases from J; junction bases left unmatched: 9. The DNA of the CDR3 is TGCGCCAGCAGCGTATTCGACCAGGGGGATGAGCAGTTCTTC. Residues: CASSVFDQGDEQFF.

The gene calls are TRBV7-9 and TRBJ1-2; 9 bases match TRBD1. CDR1 and CDR2 from the germline V gene are SEHNR and FQNEAQ (reference sequence). CDR3 size: 13 residues. V dropped 5 bases and J dropped 6; count of bases not matched to a gene: 4. The CDR3 loop is CASSTGQGNGYTF. The CDR3 DNA follows: TGTGCCAGCAGCACTGGACAGGGGAATGGCTACACCTTC.

In its sample, this clone was seen a few times. The rearrangement links TRBV19 to TRBJ2-5; D may be TRBD1 (5 bases). V dropped 3 bases and J dropped 1 base, with 12 bases sitting between them. This CDR3 is 15 amino acids long. The germline CDR1 and CDR2 sequences are LNHDA and SQIVND (reference sequence). In nucleotides, the CDR3 is TGTGCCAGTAGTATTAGCCCGACAGCCCAAGAGACCCAGTACTTC. As protein: CASSISPTAQETQYF.

The V gene is TRBV7-9, the J gene TRBJ2-3; a weak D match, TRBD1 (6 bases). Germline lookup yields CDR1 SEHNR and CDR2 FQNEAQ (reference sequence). The CDR3 runs to 14 residues. The V and J ends lost 5 bases and 5 bases respectively, with 14 bases between them. DNA of the CDR3: TGTGCCAGCAGCCCTGACCGGACAGAAGATACGCAGTATTTT. It yields the protein CASSPDRTEDTQYF.

This clone has just a few counts. V gene TRBV9 combines with J gene TRBJ2-3, with D possibly matching TRBD2 (7 bases). Germline CDR1 and CDR2: SGDLS and YYNGEE. CDR3 length equals 15 residues. Deletions cut 1 base from V and 2 bases from J, with 11 bases between. The CDR3 nucleotides read TGTGCCAGCAGCGTACTGCGGGGGCCCACAGATACGCAGTATTTT. Translating gives CASSVLRGPTDTQYF.

The chain has TRBV6-6 and TRBJ1-3; 8 nucleotides line up with TRBD1. Trimming at V came to 5 bases and at J to 4 bases, leaving 10 bases not matched to a gene. Per germline, CDR1 MNHNY and CDR2 SVGAGI (reference sequence). The CDR3 covers 16 residues. In DNA, the CDR3 is TGTGCCAGCAGTCCATTGGACAGGGCGGCCGGAAACACCATATATTTT. Translating it yields CASSPLDRAAGNTIYF.

This chain connects TRBV6-1 to TRBJ2-3; a possible D gene is TRBD2 (5 bases). V lost 2 bases and J lost 7, with 7 bases in between. The germline V gene encodes CDR1 MNHNS and CDR2 SASEGT. CDR3 length: 12 residues. The CDR3 loop reads CASSESGYTQYF. The CDR3 DNA follows: TGTGCCAGCAGTGAATCGGGGTATACGCAGTATTTT.

J is TRBJ2-1 and V is TRBV11-2; 9 bases map to TRBD2. Germline V lookup: CDR1 SGHAT, CDR2 FQNNGV. The CDR3 loop spans 15 amino acids. Trimming at V came to 1 base and at J to 9 bases, leaving 7 bases not matched to a gene. The CDR3 loop is CASSLVASGAGEQFF. CDR3 coding DNA: TGTGCCAGCAGCTTAGTGGCTAGCGGGGCTGGTGAGCAGTTCTTC.

J is TRBJ1-6 and V is TRBV29-1, with D tentatively TRBD1 (6 bases). Trimming took 3 bases from V and 9 from J, leaving 12 bases between them. CDR1 and CDR2 from the germline V gene are SQVTM and ANQGSEA. This CDR3 is 13 amino acids long. The CDR3 region is CSVEEGGGSPLHF. The CDR3, as DNA: TGCAGCGTTGAGGAGGGAGGGGGTTCACCCCTCCACTTT.

The V call is TRBV5-1, the J call TRBJ1-6; D uncertain. Germline V gives CDR1 SGHRS, CDR2 YFSETQ. Deletions cut 1 base from V and 7 bases from J, with 9 bases between. The CDR3 has 14 amino acids. CDR3 in DNA: TGCGCCAGCAGCTTGAGCCAGGAAAATTCACCCCTCCACTTT. This codes for CASSLSQENSPLHF.

The chain has TRBV6-5 and TRBJ1-6; TRBD1 agrees at 9 bases. V lost 8 bases, J lost 6 bases, and 2 bases stayed unmatched. Germline CDR1 is MNHEY and CDR2 is SVGAGI. This CDR3 has 13 amino acids. The CDR3 sequence is CASGGQGNSPLHF. The CDR3 DNA reads as TGTGCCAGCGGGGGACAGGGTAATTCACCCCTCCACTTT.

This chain uses TRBV6-1 with TRBJ1-5; perhaps TRBD1 as D (6 bases). The CDR3 has 14 amino acids. The germline CDR1 and CDR2 sequences are MNHNS and SASEGT. The V and J ends lost 3 bases and 7 bases respectively, with 13 bases between them. The CDR3 protein is CASSDQTGWQPQHF. DNA for the CDR3: TGTGCCAGCAGTGACCAGACAGGTTGGCAGCCCCAGCATTTT.

The J gene is TRBJ2-1, the V gene TRBV10-1, with TRBD1 matching over 7 bases. Germline V lookup: CDR1 WNHNN, CDR2 SYGVQD (reference sequence). This CDR3 has 15 residues. V shed 4 bases and J 4 bases; nucleotides not matched to a gene: 7. Here the CDR3 reads CASSGTGVGYNEQFF. The CDR3 coding sequence is TGCGCCAGCAGTGGCACAGGGGTTGGGTACAATGAGCAGTTCTTC.

The V and J genes are TRBV7-9 and TRBJ2-3, with a possible D match to TRBD2 (7 bases). V lost 3 bases and J 3 bases, leaving 13 bases between the germline ends. Per the germline V gene, CDR1 is SEHNR and CDR2 is FQNEAQ (reference sequence). The CDR3 totals 15 residues. This CDR3 reads CASSFGGGGTDTQYF. The DNA for the CDR3 is TGTGCCAGCAGCTTTGGGGGCGGGGGAACAGATACGCAGTATTTT.

This chain links TRBV6-6 with TRBJ2-5, with D possibly matching TRBD2 (7 bases). The CDR3 is 12 amino acids. The V gene lost 6 bases and the J gene lost 5 bases, with 10 bases spanning the gap. Germline CDR1 reads MNHNY; CDR2 reads SVGAGI (reference sequence). CDR3 DNA: TGTGCCAGCAGGAGGGGGGGGGAGACCCAGTACTTC. Protein: CASRRGGETQYF.

This chain connects TRBV7-9 to TRBJ1-3; 8 bases align to TRBD1. CDR1 and CDR2 from the germline V gene are SEHNR and FQNEAQ (reference sequence). The CDR3 length is 14 residues. With V trimmed by 5 bases and J by 4 bases, 4 bases remained unmatched. The CDR3 loop reads CASSPRTGGNTIYF. Here the CDR3 DNA reads TGTGCCAGCAGCCCGCGGACAGGGGGAAACACCATATATTTT.

The chain recombines TRBV12-3 or TRBV12-4 with TRBJ1-2; no clear D gene. The CDR3 has 13 residues. Between the trimmed V and J ends, which lost 2 bases and 6 bases, there was a span of 10 bases. DNA for the CDR3: TGTGCCAGCAGTTTAAGGGAGGTTGATGGCTACACCTTC. It translates to CASSLREVDGYTF.

The chain recombines TRBV5-4 with TRBJ1-2; weak D call: TRBD1 (5 bases). The V gene lost 0 bases and the J gene lost 8 bases, with 17 bases spanning the gap. The CDR3 is 15 residues long. Germline CDR1 and CDR2: SGHNT and YYREEE (reference sequence). Here the CDR3 reads CASSLDGGGFWGYTF. CDR3 nucleotide sequence: TGTGCCAGCAGCTTGGACGGCGGGGGGTTCTGGGGCTACACCTTC.